This T cell receptor (beta chain) appears in the sequencing data of a study of cytomegalovirus exposure and HLA in healthy donors. This clone was found a few times. The PCR contained 60 Vbeta and 13 Jbeta primers. Measured with immunoSEQ multiplex PCR; TCRdb has only the in-frame clones, and not every one. The sample lists approximately 170,000 clones, 80% to 90% occurring once. With 1 base clipped from V and 7 bases from J, the junction kept 10 bases outside the gene matches. Germline V gene data show CDR1 as MNHEY and CDR2 as SVGAGI. The length of the CDR3 is 16 residues. The J gene is TRBJ2-7, the V gene TRBV6-5; 10 nucleotides align to TRBD1. The source material was PBMCs. The source is a male donor in good health and CMV-seronegative. The DNA for the CDR3 is TGTGCCAGCAGTTACTTACACCGGGACAGGGGTGGTGAGCAGTACTTC. Its protein product is CASSYLHRDRGGEQYF.